This TCR beta chain was recovered during a study of blood T cells in healthy people across ages. The length of the CDR3 is 14 residues. The V gene lost 2 bases and the J gene lost 4 bases, with 9 bases spanning the gap. The germline V gene encodes CDR1 SGHDN and CDR2 FVKESK. The authors ran a second PCR of about 7 to 11 cycles using a sample-barcoded 5' primer and a J-beta primer mix. TCRdb re-derived calls from the 5' RACE reads in MiXCR, one entry per CDR3 protein. The sample lists around 1,600,000 distinct CDR3 sequences; under 55% were seen once. The TCR comes from a woman under 30 in good health. Sample: blood. The rearrangement uses TRBV14 and TRBJ2-1; D remains ambiguous. The CDR3 coding sequence is TGTGCCAGCAGCCAACTGGTTCGGTACAATGAGCAGTTCTTC. Translation: CASSQLVRYNEQFF.